What follows are 12 T cell receptor beta chains derived from one specimen sequenced in a study of T cells after yellow fever vaccination. TCRdb re-derived calls from the 5' RACE reads in MiXCR, one entry per CDR3 protein. The sample includes around 350,000 distinct CDR3 sequences, around 10% of them seen just once. The specimen comprised PBMCs, sampled on the day of the first yellow fever vaccination. Receptors originate from a man younger than 30 who received the YFV17D yellow fever vaccine.

There are many counts of this clonotype. The rearrangement uses TRBV5-1 and TRBJ1-1; D is unresolved. Trimming took 2 bases from V and 4 from J, leaving 9 bases between them. Germline values: CDR1 SGHRS, CDR2 YFSETQ. The CDR3 covers 13 residues. The CDR3 loop reads CASSFKGPTEAFF. The CDR3 DNA follows: TGCGCCAGCAGCTTTAAGGGCCCCACTGAAGCTTTCTTT.

This clonotype turned up a few times. The chain employs TRBV9 and TRBJ2-1; D is uncertain. The CDR3 is made up of 12 amino acids. Trimming removed 0 bases at V and 5 bases at J, with 3 bases between. Germline CDR1 SGDLS, CDR2 YYNGEE. CDR3 nucleotides: TGTGCCAGCAGCGTAGAGGACAATGAGCAGTTCTTC. It encodes CASSVEDNEQFF.

This clonotype was seen more than once but under ten times. This chain uses TRBV19 with TRBJ2-1; the D gene is possibly TRBD1 (6 bases). This CDR3 region has 13 residues. CDR1 LNHDA and CDR2 SQIVND come from the germline V gene (reference sequence). V shed 5 bases and J shed 3 bases, with 8 bases lying between them. For the CDR3, the DNA is TGTGCCAGTAGTCAGGGGTTCTACAATGAGCAGTTCTTC. Its translation: CASSQGFYNEQFF. The full variable domain, rest sourced from reference TRBV19 and TRBJ2-1, is DGGITQSPKYLFRKEGQNVTLSCEQNLNHDAMYWYRQDPGQGLRLIYYSQIVNDFQKGDIAEGYSVSREKKESFPLTVTSAQKNPTAFYLCASSQGFYNEQFFGPGTRLTVL.

The V and J genes are TRBV20-1 and TRBJ2-1, with no clear D. V lost 6 bases and J lost 2, with 14 bases in between. The CDR3 spans 14 residues. Germline CDR1 is DFQATT and CDR2 is SNEGSKA (reference sequence). CDR3 coding DNA: TGCAGTGCCCATTTAACGGGCACCTACAATGAGCAGTTCTTC. The encoded protein is CSAHLTGTYNEQFF.

The chain couples TRBV10-3 to TRBJ2-2, with 7 bases that match TRBD2. Germline V gene sequence: CDR1 ENHRY, CDR2 SYGVKD. This CDR3 contains 14 residues. Losses at the gene ends were 8 bases for V and 10 bases for J; bases not matched to a gene: 13. As DNA, the CDR3 is TGTGCCATCGGGGAGGGACGGACAATTACGGAGCTGTTTTTT. Its translation: CAIGEGRTITELFF.

The chain couples TRBV6-5 to TRBJ1-1; tentatively, D is TRBD1 (5 bases). The germline V gene has CDR1 MNHEY and CDR2 SVGAGI. Trimming removed 2 bases at V and 0 bases at J, with 10 bases between. CDR3 length: 15 amino acids. The CDR3 reads CASSYQGSVNTEAFF. CDR3 bases: TGTGCCAGCAGTTACCAGGGCAGCGTGAACACTGAAGCTTTCTTT.

The rearrangement uses TRBV10-3 and TRBJ1-1, with D unresolved. V dropped 2 bases and J dropped 3 bases, with 7 bases sitting between them. The CDR3 consists of 13 residues. The germline gives CDR1 ENHRY, CDR2 SYGVKD. CDR3: CAISEGSDTEAFF. The CDR3 DNA sequence: TGTGCCATCAGTGAGGGGAGCGACACTGAAGCTTTCTTT.

The chain links TRBV6-5 to TRBJ1-4, with D uncertain. This CDR3 spans 15 amino acids. Germline loops: CDR1 MNHEY, CDR2 SVGAGI. Trimming cost V 3 bases and J 8 bases, with 16 bases left between them. The DNA for the CDR3 is TGTGCCAGCAGTTATTTTTACCACGAGAGGGAAAAACTGTTTTTT. It yields the protein CASSYFYHEREKLFF.

CDR3 residues: CASNRVFATNEKLFF. For the CDR3, the DNA is TGTGCCAGTAACCGGGTCTTCGCAACTAATGAAAAACTGTTTTTT. The chain joins TRBV19 to TRBJ1-4; D is ambiguous. The germline gives CDR1 LNHDA, CDR2 SQIVND (reference sequence). V was shortened by 7 bases and J by 0 bases, with 12 bases between the two germline ends. CDR3 size: 15 residues.

This clonotype was detected only once. This chain uses TRBV5-6 with TRBJ2-4; either TRBD1 or TRBD2 may supply D (5 bases each). The CDR3 sequence is 11 residues long. Germline V gives CDR1 SGHDT, CDR2 YYEEEE. V was shortened by 4 bases and J by 13 bases, with 12 bases between the two germline ends. CDR3: CASSLGTGQYF. The CDR3 nucleotides are TGTGCCAGCAGCCTCGGGACGGGCCAGTACTTC.

This clonotype was seen repeatedly, ten times or more. This sequence joins TRBV20-1 and TRBJ1-2, with D possibly matching TRBD1 (6 bases). Trimming took 2 bases from V and 8 from J, leaving 24 bases between them. Germline CDR1 is DFQATT and CDR2 is SNEGSKA (reference sequence). The CDR3 has 16 residues. In DNA, the CDR3 is TGCAGTGCTAGAACCCCCTACGTTGGGCGGGGGCACGGCTACACCTTC. It yields the protein CSARTPYVGRGHGYTF.

This clonotype was counted between two and nine times. The chain is built from TRBV5-1 and TRBJ2-5; D gene unclear. The CDR3 covers 12 residues. Germline assignment: CDR1 SGHRS and CDR2 YFSETQ. Trimming took 4 bases from V and 2 from J, leaving 6 bases between them. For the CDR3, the DNA is TGCGCCAGCAGCCAGGAACAAGAGACCCAGTACTTC. It specifies CASSQEQETQYF.